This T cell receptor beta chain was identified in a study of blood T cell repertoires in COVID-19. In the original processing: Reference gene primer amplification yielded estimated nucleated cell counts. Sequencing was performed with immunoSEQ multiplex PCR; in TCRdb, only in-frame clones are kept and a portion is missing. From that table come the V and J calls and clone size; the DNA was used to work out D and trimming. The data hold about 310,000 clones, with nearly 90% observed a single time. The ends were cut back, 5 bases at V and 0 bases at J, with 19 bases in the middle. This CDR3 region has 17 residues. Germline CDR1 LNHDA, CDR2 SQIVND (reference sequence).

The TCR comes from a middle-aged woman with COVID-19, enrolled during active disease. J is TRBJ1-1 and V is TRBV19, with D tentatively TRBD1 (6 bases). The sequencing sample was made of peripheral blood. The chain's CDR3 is CASSPDRRQPMNTEAFF. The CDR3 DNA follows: TGTGCCAGTAGTCCCGACAGGCGACAACCTATGAACACTGAAGCTTTCTTT.